This T cell receptor beta chain was obtained from a study of T cell changes during pregnancy in multiple sclerosis. Libraries were prepared by immunoSEQ multiplex PCR; TCRdb keeps only in-frame clonotypes and omits some of them. The sample gives about 68,000 clones, about 90% of which show up once; about 0.92% is in the top ten. This receptor was taken from a female donor with multiple sclerosis, enrolled in a pregnancy study. The starting material was peripheral blood, obtained in the second trimester of pregnancy.

The CDR3 here is CARKTDRGRAEAFF. The CDR3 DNA is TGTGCCAGAAAGACGGACAGGGGTAGGGCTGAAGCTTTCTTT. V and J are TRBV2 and TRBJ1-1; 9 bases map to TRBD1. Germline V gene sequence: CDR1 SNHLY, CDR2 FYNNEI. Germline trimming cut 9 bases from V and 6 bases from J; bases unmatched to any gene: 11. This CDR3 has 14 residues.